This T cell receptor (beta chain) was recovered during a study of T cell responses to AZD1222 COVID-19 vaccine. At the level of the study: Second-dose schedules of about 4 or about 12 weeks were combined.

Trimming stripped 2 bases from V and 0 bases from J, with 16 bases between. CDR1 MDHEN and CDR2 SYDVKM come from the germline V gene. The CDR3 spans 18 residues. General observations from the study: Just five to seven AZD1222 recipients tested seropositive at baseline. The sample set comprised mostly white British donors with more females, and clonal diversity was possibly underestimated. Repertoires were obtained solely post-peak T cell response.

A remark on this clone: As yet, its antigen is unknown.

Libraries were prepared by immunoSEQ multiplex PCR; TCRdb keeps only in-frame clonotypes and omits some of them. Of 150,000 to 200,000 clones listed, 85% to 95% are singletons. This chain connects TRBV28 to TRBJ1-4, with a weak D call TRBD1 (5 bases). Source: peripheral blood, taken on day 0 of AZD1222 vaccination. This sequence originates from an adult in good health. The CDR3 reads CASSLEIRALATNEKLFF. CDR3 in DNA: TGTGCCAGCAGTTTAGAAATCAGGGCCCTTGCAACTAATGAAAAACTGTTTTTT.